Below, 8 T cell receptor beta chains from the same sample are listed, as sequenced in a study of T cell clones after liver transplantation. Clones were read by immunoSEQ multiplex PCR, and TCRdb kept only the in-frame ones, dropping some. The sample holds tens of thousands of clones, around 85% seen once. The sequenced sample was CD8+ T cells from blood, obtained 12 months after liver transplant. Receptors were obtained from a human patient who received a liver transplant. The graft donor may be the source of some T cells.

This clone was observed a single time. The chain combines TRBV2 with TRBJ2-7, with a weak D call TRBD1 (5 bases). The CDR3 has 16 amino acids. Germline-derived CDR1 and CDR2 are SNHLY and FYNNEI. V dropped 0 bases and J dropped 2 bases, with 14 bases sitting between them. As DNA, the CDR3 is TGTGCCAGCAGTGAAGCCTTAGACAGTCTCCCCTACGAGCAGTACTTC. This encodes CASSEALDSLPYEQYF.

The chain employs TRBV27 and TRBJ1-2, with TRBD1 identical over 8 bases. Trimming cost V 6 bases and J 6 bases; bases outside gene matches: 9. The germline CDR1 and CDR2 sequences are MNHEY and SMNVEV (reference sequence). The CDR3 covers 14 residues. The CDR3 here is CASRPGQGGNGYTF. The CDR3, as DNA: TGTGCCAGCAGGCCCGGACAGGGAGGTAATGGCTACACCTTC.

The chain links TRBV5-4 to TRBJ2-1; TRBD2 aligns across 10 bases. Looked up from germline, CDR1 is SGHNT and CDR2 is YYREEE (reference sequence). This CDR3 spans 15 amino acids. Losses at the gene ends were 4 bases for V and 4 bases for J; bases not matched to a gene: 5. As DNA, the CDR3 is TGTGCCAGCAGCGAGGGACTAGCGAGTTACAATGAGCAGTTCTTC. Amino acids: CASSEGLASYNEQFF. The whole variable domain, remainder taken from reference TRBV5-4 and TRBJ2-1, is ETGVTQSPTHLIKTRGQQVTLRCSSQSGHNTVSWYQQALGQGPQFIFQYYREEENGRGNFPPRFSGLQFPNYSSELNVNALELDDSALYLCASSEGLASYNEQFFGPGTRLTVL.

A few counts support this clone. The chain joins TRBV6-6 to TRBJ1-5; 7 bases agree with TRBD1. V was clipped by 7 bases and J by 6 bases; unmatched bases: 9. This CDR3 region has 14 residues. Germline V gene data show CDR1 as MNHNY and CDR2 as SVGAGI (reference sequence). Here the CDR3 DNA reads TGTGCCAGCAATGGACAGGAGTCAACTCAGCCCCAGCATTTT. Protein sequence: CASNGQESTQPQHF.

This chain joins TRBV7-9 and TRBJ2-7; the match to TRBD1 covers 7 bases. Germline CDR1 is SEHNR and CDR2 is FQNEAQ (reference sequence). Trimming at V came to 6 bases and at J to 0 bases, leaving 5 bases not matched to a gene. CDR3 length: 14 residues. The CDR3 reads CASSPGQSSYEQYF. CDR3 nucleotide sequence: TGTGCCAGCAGTCCGGGACAGAGCTCCTACGAGCAGTACTTC.

DNA for the CDR3: TGCGCCAGCAGCCCCCTGGGACTAGCGGGAGGAGATACGCAGTATTTT. Its protein is CASSPLGLAGGDTQYF. V and J are TRBV4-1 and TRBJ2-3, with 15 bases identical to TRBD2. The V gene end was trimmed by 4 bases and the J gene end by 5 bases; junction bases not matched to a gene: 4. Germline CDR1 reads MGHRA; CDR2 reads YSYEKL. CDR3 length: 16 amino acids.

The chain employs TRBV18 and TRBJ1-1; D is unresolved. The ends were cut back, 2 bases at V and 0 bases at J, with 16 bases in the middle. The CDR3 runs to 17 residues. Germline V lookup: CDR1 KGHSH, CDR2 LQKENI. CDR3 DNA sequence: TGTGCCAGCTCACCAGAGTGGGCCAGCAAGATGAACACTGAAGCTTTCTTT. This translates into CASSPEWASKMNTEAFF.

The J gene is TRBJ2-1, the V gene TRBV7-3, with D unresolved. The CDR3 has 16 amino acids. V was clipped by 0 bases and J by 0 bases, with 9 bases between them. CDR1 and CDR2 (germline): SGHTA, FQGTGA. CDR3 protein: CASSLTPLSSYNEQFF. For the CDR3, the DNA is TGTGCCAGCAGCTTAACCCCCCTCAGCTCCTACAATGAGCAGTTCTTC.